One sample yielded the 16 T cell receptor beta chains listed below, sequenced in a study of metastatic and nonmetastatic thyroid tumors. Thyroid surgery took place with no prior treatment in any patient. TCRdb reanalyzed the PCR reads via MiXCR. The data contain about 92,000 clones, 15% of them singletons. Material: blood. These TCRs come from a female donor with papillary thyroid cancer or a benign thyroid nodule (not recorded which). Some clones in this sample may be carry-over from other donors' samples.

This clone appeared many times. This chain links TRBV5-6 with TRBJ2-7; D ambiguous. V dropped 4 bases and J dropped 3 bases, with 8 bases sitting between them. Germline CDR1 is SGHDT and CDR2 is YYEEEE. The CDR3 covers 12 residues. The CDR3 DNA reads TGTGCCAGCAGCGCCGGTGACTACGAGCAGTACTTC. This encodes CASSAGDYEQYF.

V gene TRBV19 combines with J gene TRBJ1-5; D possibly corresponds to TRBD2 (7 bases). The J call may be mistaken, given a closer DNA end match to TRBJ2-3. The germline V gene has CDR1 LNHDA and CDR2 SQIVND (reference sequence). CDR3 length equals 15 residues. The CDR3 DNA follows: TGTGCCAGTAGTATTGGGGGGGCTTGGTGTCAGCCCCAGTATTTT. This gives the protein CASSIGGAWCQPQYF.

Concerning this clone itself: A read error may account for a junction end that differs from germline. This sequence joins TRBV4-1 and TRBJ2-2; D remains ambiguous. This CDR3 is built from 14 residues. Germline V gene data show CDR1 as MGHRA and CDR2 as YSYEKL. The DNA of the CDR3 is TGCGCCAGCAGCCCAGGCCCGAACACCGTGGAGCTGTTTTTT. Translated, it gives CASSPGPNTVELFF.

In its sample, this clone was seen many times. This rearrangement joins TRBV28 to TRBJ1-2, with a tentative D call TRBD1 (6 bases). V lost 6 bases, J lost 7 bases, and 9 bases lay in between. Germline values: CDR1 MDHEN, CDR2 SYDVKM. The CDR3 covers 11 residues. The CDR3 here is CASRTGSGYTF. The CDR3 DNA reads as TGTGCCAGCAGGACAGGATCTGGCTACACCTTC.

This clone was seen many times. This chain joins TRBV7-9 and TRBJ2-7; 14 nucleotides line up with TRBD2. Germline CDR1 SEHNR, CDR2 FQNEAQ (reference sequence). Trimming cost V 0 bases and J 5 bases; bases outside gene matches: 0. The CDR3 runs 15 residues. DNA for the CDR3: TGTGCCAGCAGCTTAGCGACTAGCGGGGGGGACGAGCAGTACTTC. It is translated as CASSLATSGGDEQYF.

This clone was observed many times. Other DNA sequences from this sample encode an identical CDR3 as well. The chain employs TRBV4-2 and TRBJ1-1; D is possibly TRBD1 (6 bases). Germline CDR1 reads LGHNA; CDR2 reads YNFKEQ. Deletions cut 4 bases from V and 0 bases from J, with 15 bases between. The CDR3 length is 16 residues. The CDR3 DNA reads as TGTGCCAGCAGCCCCCGGGGACACGCTATGAACACTGAAGCTTTCTTT. It is translated as CASSPRGHAMNTEAFF.

This clone was picked up many times. V is TRBV28 and J is TRBJ2-7, with D perhaps TRBD2 (5 bases). Trimming took off 9 bases at V and 7 bases at J, with 10 bases between the two ends. From germline, CDR1 is MDHEN and CDR2 SYDVKM. The CDR3 is 10 amino acids. The CDR3 coding sequence is TGTGCCAGTGAACGAGGGGAGCAGTACTTC. Translation gives CASERGEQYF.

This clone showed up many times. CDR3 DNA: TGTGCCAGCAAGGGGGACAGGGAAGTTGAAAAACTGTTTTTT. Its translation: CASKGDREVEKLFF. The gene calls are TRBV27 and TRBJ1-4, with 9 nucleotides matching TRBD1. CDR3 size: 14 residues. The trim removed 7 bases at V and 7 bases at J, leaving 7 bases unmatched. Germline CDR1 is MNHEY and CDR2 is SMNVEV (reference sequence).

This clone was seen repeatedly, ten times or more. The chain uses TRBV6-1 and TRBJ1-3; D is uncertain. The CDR3 loop spans 14 amino acids. Trimming left V 4 bases short and J 3 bases short, with 10 bases between. Germline lookup yields CDR1 MNHNS and CDR2 SASEGT. This CDR3 reads CASSAGNFGNTIYF. The CDR3 bases are TGTGCCAGCAGTGCTGGGAATTTTGGAAACACCATATATTTT.

In regard to this clone: A read error may explain this, as a much larger clone is one base away. V gene TRBV5-1 combines with J gene TRBJ1-1, with 12 bases lining up with TRBD1. The ends lost 4 bases at V and 4 bases at J; junction bases unmatched: 14. Germline CDR1 is SGHRS and CDR2 is YFSETQ. The CDR3 spans 18 residues. Here the CDR3 reads CASSAGTGGAGGTTEAFF. The CDR3 region has the DNA TGCGCCAGCAGCGCTGGGACAGGGGGCGCCGGTGGGACCACTGAAGCTTTCTTT.

This clone was detected once. This may arise from a read error, as a much more abundant clone is one base away. The rearrangement links TRBV14 to TRBJ2-1; D remains ambiguous. The CDR3 is 12 residues long. In germline, CDR1 is SGHDN, CDR2 FVKESK. The CDR3 region is CASSQDRGLPLF. The CDR3 nucleotides read TGTGCCAGCAGCCAAGATCGAGGCCTTCCGCTCTTC.

A note on this clone: This clone may be a read error of a much larger clone one base away. The V gene is TRBV18, the J gene TRBJ2-1; D might be TRBD2 (6 bases). Trimming removed 1 base from V and 7 bases from J, with 14 bases in between. The length of the CDR3 is 15 residues. Germline V lookup: CDR1 KGHSH, CDR2 LQKENI. CDR3 amino acids: CASSPQSGCSNEQFF. DNA for the CDR3: TGTGCCAGCTCACCACAGAGCGGGTGCTCGAATGAGCAGTTCTTC.

This clone was counted ten times or more. Other DNA sequences in this specimen translate into the identical CDR3. The CDR3 DNA is TGTGCCAGCAGTCCGGCAGGGGGATACAATCAGCCCCAGCATTTT. It translates to CASSPAGGYNQPQHF. The rearrangement uses TRBV6-1 and TRBJ1-5, with 7 bases fitting TRBD1. The V segment lost 5 bases and the J segment 3 bases; nucleotides outside the gene matches: 7. Germline loops: CDR1 MNHNS, CDR2 SASEGT. This CDR3 comprises 15 residues.

A note on this clone: A clone one base away is much larger, so this may be a read error. The sample contains more than one DNA sequence encoding this CDR3. This rearrangement joins TRBV30 to TRBJ2-3; unclear D gene. Germline lookup yields CDR1 GTSNPN and CDR2 SVGIG (reference sequence). Trimming took 0 bases from V and 5 from J, leaving 9 bases between them. The CDR3 sequence is 13 residues long. Here the CDR3 reads CAWSVGSQDTQYF. The CDR3 DNA sequence: TGTGCCTGGAGTGTAGGCAGCCAAGATACGCAGTATTTT.

This clone came up many times. The rearrangement links TRBV27 to TRBJ2-2, with 8 bases fitting TRBD2. Germline CDR1 is MNHEY and CDR2 is SMNVEV (reference sequence). V shed 5 bases and J 4 bases; nucleotides not matched to a gene: 6. The CDR3 extends over 15 amino acids. Here the CDR3 reads CASSRGGRGTGELFF. In DNA, the CDR3 is TGTGCCAGCAGTCGGGGGGGGCGAGGCACCGGGGAGCTGTTTTTT.

This clone was observed many times. This chain uses TRBV13 with TRBJ2-7; no definite D call. This CDR3 comprises 15 residues. The germline gives CDR1 PRHDT, CDR2 FYEKMQ (reference sequence). V was pared by 2 bases and J by 1 base, with 12 bases between. Here the CDR3 reads CASSLRSNLSYEQYF. As DNA, the CDR3 is TGTGCCAGCAGCTTAAGGAGCAACCTATCCTACGAGCAGTACTTC.